Listed here are 9 T cell receptor beta chains from one sample, sequenced in a study of neurological immune-mediated disorders. Sample time point: longitudinal time-point 3. TCRdb recomputed calls from the 5' RACE reads with MiXCR, one row per CDR3 protein. This sample yields fewer than 110,000 distinct CDR3 sequences, of which roughly 10% are seen a single time; 3.1% belongs to the top ten. Input material: PBMCs. The receptors here all came from a female donor with HTLV-1-associated myelopathy (HAM/TSP).

This clonotype was counted ten times or more. The V call is TRBV20-1, the J call TRBJ2-5, with D unresolved. The CDR3 covers 13 residues. Germline CDR1 is DFQATT and CDR2 is SNEGSKA (reference sequence). V was shortened by 2 bases and J by 5 bases, with 12 bases between the two germline ends. For the CDR3, the DNA is TGCAGTGCTAGACCCTCTACCGGGGAGACCCAGTACTTC. Translation: CSARPSTGETQYF.

This clonotype was seen repeatedly, ten times or more. CDR3 protein: CSVARGLTDTQYF. CDR3 DNA: TGCAGCGTCGCTCGGGGTCTCACAGATACGCAGTATTTT. This chain connects TRBV29-1 to TRBJ2-3, with D possibly being TRBD2 (5 bases). This CDR3 comprises 13 residues. With 6 bases removed from V and 2 bases from J, the gap between germline ends came to 12 bases. Germline V gives CDR1 SQVTM, CDR2 ANQGSEA.

This clonotype has ten or more counts. The genes are TRBV5-1 and TRBJ2-2, with D tentatively TRBD1 (5 bases). V dropped 1 base and J dropped 0 bases, with 13 bases sitting between them. This CDR3 region has 17 residues. Germline CDR1 reads SGHRS; CDR2 reads YFSETQ. The CDR3 reads CASSLYFQGPNTGELFF. CDR3 in DNA: TGCGCCAGCAGCTTGTATTTTCAGGGCCCGAACACCGGGGAGCTGTTTTTT.

This clonotype was seen many times. This chain joins TRBV14 and TRBJ1-1; D not certain. Germline CDR1 reads SGHDN; CDR2 reads FVKESK. V lost 1 base and J lost 1, with 4 bases in between. CDR3 size: 13 residues. CDR3: CASSQAWNTEAFF. The CDR3, as DNA: TGTGCCAGCAGCCAAGCCTGGAACACTGAAGCTTTCTTT.

In its sample, this clonotype was seen a few times. V gene TRBV19 combines with J gene TRBJ2-3; D tentatively fits TRBD1 or TRBD2 (5 bases each). V dropped 7 bases and J dropped 2 bases, with 13 bases sitting between them. Germline V lookup: CDR1 LNHDA, CDR2 SQIVND (reference sequence). The CDR3 runs to 14 residues. The CDR3 reads CASTSRGPTDTQYF. The CDR3 DNA is TGTGCCAGTACCAGCCGGGGACCCACAGATACGCAGTATTTT.

The sample holds many counts of this clonotype. The chain combines TRBV20-1 with TRBJ2-7; 12 bases match TRBD2. With V trimmed by 3 bases and J by 6 bases, 6 bases remained unmatched. There are 14 residues in the CDR3. Germline V gives CDR1 DFQATT, CDR2 SNEGSKA (reference sequence). CDR3 nucleotides: TGCAGTGCTAGGCTAGCGGGGGGGACGGGCGAGCAGTACTTC. Translated, it gives CSARLAGGTGEQYF.

This clonotype occurred many times. The V gene is TRBV5-1, the J gene TRBJ2-1, with 7 bases aligning to TRBD1. The CDR3 loop spans 15 amino acids. Germline CDR1 reads SGHRS; CDR2 reads YFSETQ. V shed 2 bases, J shed 7 bases, and the junction held 9 bases outside the gene matches. The CDR3 loop is CASSFLPGTANEQFF. CDR3 in DNA: TGCGCCAGCAGCTTCTTACCCGGGACAGCTAATGAGCAGTTCTTC.

A note on this clonotype: It may be a read error: a sequence one base away is much more abundant. The chain combines TRBV10-3 with TRBJ2-3; maybe TRBD1 (5 bases). Germline values: CDR1 ENHRY, CDR2 SYGVKD. V was shortened by 2 bases and J by 7 bases, with 7 bases between the two germline ends. This CDR3 is built from 12 residues. CDR3 in amino acids: CAISEGAYTQYF. CDR3 coding DNA: TGTGCCATCAGTGAGGGGGCATATACGCAGTATTTT.

Many counts were recorded for this clonotype. This rearrangement joins TRBV10-3 to TRBJ2-3, with 11 bases aligning to TRBD2. The ends lost 8 bases at V and 3 bases at J; junction bases unmatched: 4. The germline gives CDR1 ENHRY, CDR2 SYGVKD. The CDR3 extends over 14 amino acids. The CDR3 DNA reads TGTGCCATCTCCCCTAGCGGGGGGACAGATACGCAGTATTTT. It yields the protein CAISPSGGTDTQYF.